This T cell receptor (beta chain) was observed in a study of a mutant IDH1 vaccine in newly diagnosed glioma (dated by TCRdb to the early 2020s). For context, the study as a whole: Vaccination started 4-6 weeks after radiotherapy alone, or was given together with temozolomide cycles in the groups whose treatment included chemotherapy. The approximately 29 treated patients were about 60% male and about 40% female, with a mean age of approximately 40 years. Before enrollment, patients had received standard therapy of radiotherapy alone, temozolomide alone, or radiochemotherapy with temozolomide; most received the combination. The week-35 safety follow-up took place at visit V12, and the week-47 end of study took place at visit V13. Peripheral blood was collected at six visits: V03 (baseline), V05, V07, V10, V12 and V13. For exploratory analyses, longitudinal TCRB deep sequencing was carried out in around 26 treated patients wherever samples were available. Overall study results and their limits: Vaccine-induced immune responses across multiple MHC alleles were detected in roughly 94% of patients. Availability determined which PBMC samples were chosen for TCRB deep sequencing. Changes in the top peripheral T cell clonotypes picked up by TCRB sequencing did not appear to be linked to pseudoprogression. The authors stated that sample limitations prevented analyses of patient blood samples from being reproduced.

Receptors were amplified or captured by the immunoSEQ multiplex PCR assay. Rearranged TCR beta chain sequences were amplified using the hsTCRB Kit according to the manufacturer's protocol. TCRB libraries were sequenced on an Illumina MiSeq. In the authors' own workflow: Demultiplexing, trimming and gene mapping were performed with the kit vendor's proprietary platform. Held by TCRdb, this immuneACCESS table contains in-frame sequences only and omits some clones. Under half of the omission traces to an unresolved V gene where checked; the cause of the rest is unknown. Clone size and the V and J calls come from that table; the DNA yielded D and trimming. This sample lists more than 60,000 clones; roughly 74% were detected once. The ten most abundant clones make up roughly 4.7% of the sample. Explained via the paper, the time point label denotes: week 35, safety follow-up. A 20-mer mutant IDH1 peptide at 300 micrograms in Montanide made up each vaccine dose, which was injected subcutaneously together with topical imiquimod. Across visits V03 through V10, patients got a total of eight vaccinations, given in weeks 1, 3, 5, 7, 11, 15, 19 and 23. Newly diagnosed WHO grade 3 or 4 IDH1-mutant astrocytomas showing loss of nuclear ATRX were present in the donors. The samples were drawn from NOA16, a multicentre, single-arm, open-label phase I trial in Germany that tested a mutant IDH1 peptide vaccine in humans for the first time. Genomic DNA for TCRB sequencing was extracted from EDTA blood using the DNeasy Blood and Tissue Kit.

Worth noting for this clone: Its antigen has not been determined. Base qualities were left out, and no much larger clone turns up one base away.

From the cysteine up to the phenylalanine, the CDR3 has a length of 10 residues. Left in the record is the CDR3 DNA by itself, 30 bases read in frame from the first base. The trim is 6 bases for V and 4 bases for J, with a gap of 7 bases between the germline ends. The germline V gene (reference sequence) gives CDR1 as DFQATT and CDR2 as SNEGSKA. The V gene is TRBV20-1 and the J gene is TRBJ2-7; 5 matching bases give a weak D call of TRBD1. The clonotype comes from a man aged 50 to 59 with glioma. The material was PBMCs, obtained from a glioma patient whose treatment included an IDH1 peptide vaccine. At the DNA level, the sequence is TGCAGTGCCCGACAGTACGAGCAGTACTTC. It codes for CSARQYEQYF.